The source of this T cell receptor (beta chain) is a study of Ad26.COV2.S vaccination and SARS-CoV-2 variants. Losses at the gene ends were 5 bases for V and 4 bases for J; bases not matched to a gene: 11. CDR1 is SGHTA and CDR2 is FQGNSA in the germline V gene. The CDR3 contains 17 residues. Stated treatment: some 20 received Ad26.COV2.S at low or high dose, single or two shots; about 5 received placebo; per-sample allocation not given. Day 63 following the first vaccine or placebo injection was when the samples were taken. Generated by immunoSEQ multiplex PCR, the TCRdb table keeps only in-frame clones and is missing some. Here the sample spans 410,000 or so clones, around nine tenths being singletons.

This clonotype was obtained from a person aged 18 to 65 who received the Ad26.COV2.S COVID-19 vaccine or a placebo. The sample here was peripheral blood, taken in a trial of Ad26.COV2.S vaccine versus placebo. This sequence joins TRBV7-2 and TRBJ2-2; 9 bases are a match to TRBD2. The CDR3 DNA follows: TGTGCCAGCAGCCCCCGGGGCGGGAGGGTGGCCACCGGGGAGCTGTTTTTT. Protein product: CASSPRGGRVATGELFF. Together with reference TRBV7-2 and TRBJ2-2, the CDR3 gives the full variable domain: GAGVSQSPSNKVTEKGKDVELRCDPISGHTALYWYRQSLGQGLEFLIYFQGNSAPDKSGLPSDRFSAERTGGSVSTLTIQRTQQEDSAVYLCASSPRGGRVATGELFFGEGSRLTVL.